A single sample gave rise to the 25 T cell receptor beta chains below, sequenced in a study of control samples from healthy donors and cancer patients. The data were produced by immunoSEQ multiplex PCR, yet TCRdb's version contains in-frame clones alone and is incomplete. The table lists about 170,000 clones, 80% to 95% of them singletons. The sample was blood. Receptors were obtained from a woman in her 40s in good health.

The gene calls are TRBV19 and TRBJ1-1; D is unresolved. CDR1 LNHDA and CDR2 SQIVND come from the germline V gene (reference sequence). The CDR3 sequence is 13 residues long. V lost 1 base to trimming and J lost 6 bases, with 9 bases between them. Here the CDR3 DNA reads TGTGCCAGTAGTATAGTGAGCCCCTCTGAAGCTTTCTTT. Residues: CASSIVSPSEAFF.

This clone was seen once. This chain uses TRBV7-9 with TRBJ2-7; D remains ambiguous. The CDR3 consists of 11 residues. CDR1 is SEHNR, CDR2 FQNEAQ, per germline (reference sequence). With 4 bases removed from V and 2 bases from J, the gap between germline ends came to 3 bases. This chain's CDR3 is CASSSAYEQYF. The CDR3 DNA sequence: TGTGCCAGCAGCTCTGCCTACGAGCAGTACTTC.

The chain has TRBV5-1 and TRBJ1-4, with D uncertain. With 0 bases removed from V and 3 bases from J, the gap between germline ends came to 6 bases. The CDR3 consists of 14 residues. Germline loops: CDR1 SGHRS, CDR2 YFSETQ. The CDR3 is CASSLEQSNEKLFF. CDR3 DNA sequence: TGCGCCAGCAGCTTGGAGCAGTCTAATGAAAAACTGTTTTTT.

The J gene is TRBJ1-1, the V gene TRBV6-5; the D is unclear. This CDR3 region has 14 residues. The V end lost 10 bases, the J end lost 1 base, and 16 bases lay between the germline ends. CDR1 and CDR2 (germline): MNHEY, SVGAGI. CDR3 in amino acids: CATRLGSGNTEAFF. CDR3 DNA: TGTGCCACACGTCTCGGATCGGGGAACACTGAAGCTTTCTTT.

The chain couples TRBV5-1 to TRBJ1-2; a weak D match, TRBD1 (6 bases). This CDR3 comprises 14 residues. The V end lost 0 bases, the J end lost 4 bases, and 10 bases lay between the germline ends. CDR1 and CDR2 from the germline V gene are SGHRS and YFSETQ. The CDR3 nucleotides read TGCGCCAGCAGCTTGGGTGGACAGAGCTATGGCTACACCTTC. Protein product: CASSLGGQSYGYTF.

The genes are TRBV29-1 and TRBJ2-3; D gene uncertain. Deletions cut 6 bases from V and 6 bases from J, with 10 bases between. The germline V gene encodes CDR1 SQVTM and CDR2 ANQGSEA. CDR3 length: 11 amino acids. CDR3 sequence (DNA): TGCAGCGTCCCCTCTGGGGATACGCAGTATTTT. Translated, it gives CSVPSGDTQYF.

Worth noting for this clone: At the DNA level, this CDR3 is encoded by other sequences in the same sample as well. The chain carries TRBV5-1 and TRBJ1-5, with D maybe TRBD1 (5 bases). This CDR3 is built from 14 residues. Germline values: CDR1 SGHRS, CDR2 YFSETQ. V shed 0 bases and J shed 3 bases, with 7 bases lying between them. The CDR3 DNA sequence: TGCGCCAGCAGCTTGGCGGGGACCAATCAGCCCCAGCATTTT. Residues: CASSLAGTNQPQHF.

The CDR3 loop reads CASSLNRATANTGELFF. As DNA, the CDR3 is TGTGCCAGCAGCCTAAATCGGGCTACCGCGAACACCGGGGAGCTGTTTTTT. The chain uses TRBV7-2 and TRBJ2-2, with D hard to call. The CDR3 has 17 amino acids. Germline V lookup: CDR1 SGHTA, CDR2 FQGNSA. V lost 5 bases, J lost 0 bases, and 16 bases lay in between. The whole variable domain, filled in from reference TRBV7-2 and TRBJ2-2, reads GAGVSQSPSNKVTEKGKDVELRCDPISGHTALYWYRQSLGQGLEFLIYFQGNSAPDKSGLPSDRFSAERTGGSVSTLTIQRTQQEDSAVYLCASSLNRATANTGELFFGEGSRLTVL.

The chain combines TRBV27 with TRBJ1-5; 7 bases line up with TRBD1. This CDR3 comprises 14 residues. Germline loops: CDR1 MNHEY, CDR2 SMNVEV (reference sequence). The junction had 5 bases not matched to a gene; V was cut back by 3 bases and J by 6 bases. CDR3 in DNA: TGTGCCAGCAGTTTCAAGGGGGCCGGTCAGCCCCAGCATTTT. Amino acid sequence: CASSFKGAGQPQHF.

The chain links TRBV29-1 to TRBJ1-3; D is undetermined. Germline CDR1 and CDR2: SQVTM and ANQGSEA. The V end was cut by 6 bases, the J end by 4 bases, with 10 bases between. The CDR3 length is 12 residues. CDR3 region: CSVKDGGNTIYF. As DNA, the CDR3 is TGCAGCGTAAAGGACGGAGGAAACACCATATATTTT. Combining the CDR3 with reference TRBV29-1 and TRBJ1-3 gives the whole variable domain SAVISQKPSRDICQRGTSLTIQCQVDSQVTMMFWYRQQPGQSLTLIATANQGSEATYESGFVIDKFPISRPNLTFSTLTVSNMSPEDSSIYLCSVKDGGNTIYFGEGSWLTVV.

As concerns this clone: Other DNA sequences of this sample code for an identical CDR3. The chain uses TRBV7-9 and TRBJ1-4, with TRBD1 matching over 8 bases. Germline V lookup: CDR1 SEHNR, CDR2 FQNEAQ (reference sequence). V was clipped by 4 bases and J by 7 bases; unmatched bases: 5. The CDR3 is made up of 14 amino acids. DNA of the CDR3: TGTGCCAGCAGCTCAGGACAGGGAGGTGAAAAACTGTTTTTT. Its protein is CASSSGQGGEKLFF.

The gene calls are TRBV7-9 and TRBJ2-5; no reliable D call. The CDR3 is 16 residues long. Germline lookup yields CDR1 SEHNR and CDR2 FQNEAQ (reference sequence). Trimming cost V 5 bases and J 1 base, with 17 bases left between them. The DNA for the CDR3 is TGTGCCAGCAGCCCGCTACCCGTTCCCTTCCAAGAGACCCAGTACTTC. Translation: CASSPLPVPFQETQYF.

This clone occurred once. The V call is TRBV7-9, the J call TRBJ1-2; TRBD1 aligns across 8 bases. The CDR3 spans 13 residues. V gave up 5 bases and J gave up 7 bases; unmatched junction bases: 6. Germline V gene sequence: CDR1 SEHNR, CDR2 FQNEAQ (reference sequence). CDR3: CASSPGQGSGYTF. Here the CDR3 DNA reads TGTGCCAGCAGCCCCGGACAGGGATCTGGCTACACCTTC.

The rearrangement links TRBV12-3 or TRBV12-4 to TRBJ1-5, with a possible D match to TRBD1 (5 bases). V lost 5 bases and J lost 7, with 12 bases in between. This CDR3 spans 13 amino acids. The CDR3 nucleotides are TGTGCCAGCAGTACACAGGCGCTGCAGCCCCAGCATTTT. Translated, it gives CASSTQALQPQHF.

V is TRBV6-1 and J is TRBJ2-1; TRBD1 is a possible D gene (7 bases). Germline V gives CDR1 MNHNS, CDR2 SASEGT. The V end was cut by 1 base, the J end by 6 bases, with 13 bases between. This CDR3 has 15 amino acids. This chain's CDR3 is CASSEEGAAGNEQFF. The CDR3, as DNA: TGTGCCAGCAGTGAAGAGGGGGCAGCGGGCAATGAGCAGTTCTTC.

This clone has just a few counts. The chain combines TRBV25-1 with TRBJ2-5; D uncertain. Looked up from germline, CDR1 is MGHDK and CDR2 is SYGVNS. V lost 8 bases, J lost 5 bases, and 12 bases lay in between. This CDR3 region has 12 residues. The CDR3 bases are TGTGCCAGCGCCTTTTTGGGTGAGACCCAGTACTTC. Its translation is CASAFLGETQYF.

J is TRBJ2-7 and V is TRBV19; tentative D call: TRBD2 (7 bases). This CDR3 has 15 amino acids. In germline, CDR1 is LNHDA, CDR2 SQIVND (reference sequence). Trimming removed 3 bases from V and 0 bases from J, with 12 bases in between. CDR3: CASSISGGLSYEQYF. As DNA, the CDR3 is TGTGCCAGTAGTATCTCCGGGGGGCTCTCCTACGAGCAGTACTTC.

The chain joins TRBV7-2 to TRBJ1-3; D gene ambiguous. V was shortened by 3 bases and J by 0 bases, with 3 bases between the two germline ends. This CDR3 has 13 amino acids. CDR1 is SGHTA, CDR2 FQGNSA, per germline. CDR3 nucleotide sequence: TGTGCCAGCAGCTTCAACTCTGGAAACACCATATATTTT. This translates into CASSFNSGNTIYF.

This chain connects TRBV2 to TRBJ1-5; D remains unclear. The V end lost 5 bases, the J end lost 6 bases, and 14 bases lay between the germline ends. The CDR3 has 14 amino acids. The germline V gene has CDR1 SNHLY and CDR2 FYNNEI. CDR3 coding DNA: TGTGCCAGCAGTCTGAACGGGGTCGGTCAGCCCCAGCATTTT. Encoded protein: CASSLNGVGQPQHF.

DNA of the CDR3: TGTGCCAGCAGCTTGGACCCGGAAGACTATGGCTACACCTTC. This gives the protein CASSLDPEDYGYTF. The chain links TRBV5-4 to TRBJ1-2; no definite D call. In germline, CDR1 is SGHNT, CDR2 YYREEE (reference sequence). V shed 0 bases and J shed 3 bases, with 9 bases lying between them. The CDR3 is made up of 14 amino acids. Supplemented by reference TRBV5-4 and TRBJ1-2, the full variable domain reads ETGVTQSPTHLIKTRGQQVTLRCSSQSGHNTVSWYQQALGQGPQFIFQYYREEENGRGNFPPRFSGLQFPNYSSELNVNALELDDSALYLCASSLDPEDYGYTFGSGTRLTVV.

The V gene is TRBV7-9, the J gene TRBJ2-5, with 8 bases lining up with TRBD2. Losses at the gene ends were 5 bases for V and 5 bases for J; bases not matched to a gene: 10. Germline loops: CDR1 SEHNR, CDR2 FQNEAQ (reference sequence). The CDR3 extends over 15 amino acids. The CDR3 DNA sequence: TGTGCCAGCAGCCCAGCGCCAGCGGGGGAGGAGACCCAGTACTTC. Translating gives CASSPAPAGEETQYF.

The V gene is TRBV3-1 (or the pseudogene TRBV3-2), the J gene TRBJ2-5; 12 bases fit TRBD2. Trimming at V came to 0 bases and at J to 5 bases, leaving 16 bases not matched to a gene. Germline V CDR1 and CDR2: LGHDT, YNNKEL (reference sequence). CDR3 length: 20 amino acids. As DNA, the CDR3 is TGTGCCAGCAGCCAAGATTTGACTAGCGGGGGTCCTAAGGATAGGGAGACCCAGTACTTC. Its translation: CASSQDLTSGGPKDRETQYF.

The DNA for the CDR3 is TGCGCCAGCAGCCCAGACGAGGGGACAAGTTATGGCTACACCTTC. Residues: CASSPDEGTSYGYTF. The chain employs TRBV5-1 and TRBJ1-2; D is possibly TRBD1 (6 bases). Germline CDR1 reads SGHRS; CDR2 reads YFSETQ. The CDR3 loop spans 15 amino acids. Trimming shortened V by 4 bases and J by 5 bases, and 18 bases separated the two germline ends. The full variable domain, in which reference TRBV5-1 and TRBJ1-2 provide the parts outside the CDR3, is KAGVTQTPRYLIKTRGQQVTLSCSPISGHRSVSWYQQTPGQGLQFLFEYFSETQRNKGNFPGRFSGRQFSNSRSEMNVSTLELGDSALYLCASSPDEGTSYGYTFGSGTRLTVV.

The rearrangement joins TRBV19 to TRBJ1-2; D not certain. The V end lost 3 bases, the J end lost 4 bases, and 15 bases lay between the germline ends. CDR1 and CDR2 (germline): LNHDA, SQIVND (reference sequence). This CDR3 is built from 15 residues. CDR3 sequence: CASSINLGGSYGYTF. As DNA, the CDR3 is TGTGCCAGTAGTATCAATCTGGGAGGCTCCTATGGCTACACCTTC.

The V and J genes are TRBV11-3 and TRBJ2-3, with TRBD2 matching over 14 bases. In germline, CDR1 is SGHNT, CDR2 YENEEA. The length of the CDR3 is 17 residues. Losses at the gene ends were 2 bases for V and 6 bases for J; bases not matched to a gene: 7. The CDR3 DNA sequence: TGTGCCAGCAGCTTACTGACTAGCGGGGGGGCCGTGGATACGCAGTATTTT. Translation gives CASSLLTSGGAVDTQYF.